One TCR beta chain is described in this entry. The sample belongs to a study of blood T cell repertoires in COVID-19. Here immunoSEQ multiplex PCR was the method, and the copy in TCRdb shows in-frame clones only, minus some. The profile covers roughly 260,000 clones, with around 87% appearing a single time and roughly 2.5% taken by the ten largest. This CDR3 is built from 15 residues. Germline assignment: CDR1 KGHSH and CDR2 LQKENI. V lost 6 bases to trimming and J lost 3 bases; unmatched junction nucleotides: 6. Input material: peripheral blood. This sequence originates from a woman in her forties or fifties with acute or convalescent COVID-19. The rearrangement uses TRBV18 and TRBJ2-1; 9 bases fit TRBD2. CDR3 in DNA: TGTGCCAGCTCCCAGACTAGCGGTAACTACAATGAGCAGTTCTTC. Amino acids: CASSQTSGNYNEQFF.